This TCR beta chain was sequenced in a study of OX40 agonist ivuxolimab in advanced cancers. Broader study findings: Partial responders treated at 0.1-3.0 mg/kg exhibited clonal expansion among the lowest measured.

Germline CDR1 and CDR2: SGHAT and FQNNGV. V lost 4 bases and J lost 1; bases outside the gene matches: 2. The CDR3 is 15 residues long. Profiled with immunoSEQ multiplex PCR; TCRdb holds only in-frame clones, not every one. Altogether around 62,000 clones are present, 91% being singletons, with the ten largest covering under 0.4%. This clone was seen once. Its specificity is not known. The clonotype originates from an adult with an advanced solid tumor such as melanoma, head and neck, liver or kidney cancer. The chain links TRBV11-2 to TRBJ1-1, with 11 bases matching TRBD1. The starting material was CD4+ or CD8+ T cells sorted from blood, obtained in a trial of the OX40 agonist ivuxolimab. The CDR3 is CASSWTGGRNTEAFF. CDR3 coding DNA: TGTGCCAGCAGCTGGACAGGGGGCCGGAACACTGAAGCTTTCTTT.